Shown below are 3 T cell receptor beta chains from a single sample sequenced in a study of identical twins' blood T cells. A single record per CDR3 protein comes from TCRdb applying MiXCR to the 5' RACE reads. Of 300,000 to 400,000 distinct CDR3 sequences detected, 28% appear once; the ten largest clones hold more than 5.5%. The sample comprised PBMCs. All receptors come from a woman aged 18-55 years in good health.

This clonotype was observed a handful of times. V gene TRBV7-7 combines with J gene TRBJ1-2; D unresolved. Trimming left V 7 bases short and J 4 bases short, with 4 bases between. CDR1 SSHAT and CDR2 FNYEAQ come from the germline V gene (reference sequence). The CDR3 extends over 10 amino acids. The CDR3 DNA reads as TGTGCCAGCACCTTCTATGGCTACACCTTC. Translation gives CASTFYGYTF. The full variable domain, its missing parts supplied by reference TRBV7-7 and TRBJ1-2, is GAGVSQSPRYKVTKRGQDVTLRCDPISSHATLYWYQQALGQGPEFLTYFNYEAQPDKSGLPSDRFSAERPEGSISTLTIQRTEQRDSAMYRCASTFYGYTFGSGTRLTVV.

This chain uses TRBV2 with TRBJ1-4; a weak D match, TRBD1 (6 bases). The CDR3 totals 14 residues. CDR1 SNHLY and CDR2 FYNNEI come from the germline V gene. V was trimmed by 7 bases and J by 0 bases, leaving 9 bases between them. The CDR3 DNA reads TGTGCCAGCACACGACAGGCAACTAATGAAAAACTGTTTTTT. Residues: CASTRQATNEKLFF.

This clonotype was observed many times. The chain combines TRBV10-2 with TRBJ2-1; D possibly corresponds to TRBD1 (6 bases). V lost 6 bases and J lost 4, with 19 bases in between. Germline V gene sequence: CDR1 WSHSY, CDR2 SAAADI. This CDR3 is 16 amino acids long. CDR3 region: CASRSDDGGFYNEQFF. CDR3 bases: TGCGCCAGCAGGTCAGATGATGGGGGCTTTTACAATGAGCAGTTCTTC.